Below, 21 T cell receptor beta chains from the same sample are listed, as sequenced in a study of blood T cell repertoires in COVID-19. TCRdb's copy holds only in-frame clones and misses some; the assay was immunoSEQ multiplex PCR. Among roughly 100,000 clones listed, roughly 80% were seen once. Material: peripheral blood. These receptors came from a man between 60 and 75 years old with acute or convalescent COVID-19.

This clone has only one observation. The genes are TRBV14 and TRBJ2-3; 8 bases map to TRBD2. From germline, CDR1 is SGHDN and CDR2 FVKESK. This CDR3 is 15 amino acids long. J gave up 2 bases and V 2 bases, and 3 bases lay outside the gene matches. CDR3 in DNA: TGTGCCAGCAGCCAAAGACTAGCGAACACAGATACGCAGTATTTT. It specifies CASSQRLANTDTQYF. The full variable domain, rest sourced from reference TRBV14 and TRBJ2-3, is EAGVTQFPSHSVIEKGQTVTLRCDPISGHDNLYWYRRVMGKEIKFLLHFVKESKQDESGMPNNRFLAERTGGTYSTLKVQPAELEDSGVYFCASSQRLANTDTQYFGPGTRLTVL.

The chain is built from TRBV5-5 and TRBJ1-4, with a weak D call TRBD1 (5 bases). Germline V gives CDR1 SGHKS, CDR2 YYEKEE (reference sequence). Trimming stripped 2 bases from V and 6 bases from J, with 14 bases between. The CDR3 totals 15 residues. The CDR3 is CASSFGRASDEKLFF. The CDR3, as DNA: TGTGCCAGCAGCTTCGGCAGGGCAAGCGATGAAAAACTGTTTTTT. Filled out from reference TRBV5-5 and TRBJ1-4, the complete variable domain reads DAGVTQSPTHLIKTRGQQVTLRCSPISGHKSVSWYQQVLGQGPQFIFQYYEKEERGRGNFPDRFSARQFPNYSSELNVNALLLGDSALYLCASSFGRASDEKLFFGSGTQLSVL.

The rearrangement links TRBV5-1 to TRBJ1-2; possibly TRBD1 for D (5 bases). Germline CDR1 SGHRS, CDR2 YFSETQ. The ends were cut back, 1 base at V and 8 bases at J, with 21 bases in the middle. The CDR3 consists of 16 residues. CDR3: CASSLMPTDLANGYTF. The CDR3, as DNA: TGCGCCAGCAGCTTGATGCCGACAGACCTGGCGAACGGCTACACCTTC.

The rearrangement uses TRBV20-1 and TRBJ1-1; D is possibly TRBD1 (5 bases). Germline V gene lookup returns CDR1 DFQATT and CDR2 SNEGSKA (reference sequence). The CDR3 covers 13 residues. Trimming stripped 3 bases from V and 5 bases from J, with 13 bases between. The CDR3 reads CSASTGGGTEAFF. Written as DNA, the CDR3 is TGCAGTGCTAGTACCGGGGGTGGGACTGAAGCTTTCTTT.

The CDR3 DNA follows: TGTGCCAGCTTTGTCGATCAGGGCACAATGAACACTGAAGCTTTCTTT. Translation gives CASFVDQGTMNTEAFF. The chain recombines TRBV5-6 with TRBJ1-1; perhaps TRBD1 as D (5 bases). The V gene's germline CDR1 is SGHDT and CDR2 YYEEEE. The CDR3 is made up of 16 amino acids. The V gene lost 7 bases and the J gene lost 0 bases, with 19 bases spanning the gap.

The chain joins TRBV3-1 (or the pseudogene TRBV3-2) to TRBJ2-1; 12 bases align to TRBD2. CDR1 is LGHDT, CDR2 YNNKEL, per germline (reference sequence). J gave up 7 bases and V 4 bases, and 8 bases lay outside the gene matches. There are 16 residues in the CDR3. CDR3 protein: CASSLWTSGNLNEQFF. The CDR3 region has the DNA TGTGCCAGCAGCCTCTGGACTAGCGGGAATTTAAATGAGCAGTTCTTC.

J is TRBJ1-4 and V is TRBV2; 9 nucleotides align to TRBD1. Trimming cost V 6 bases and J 5 bases; bases outside gene matches: 4. The CDR3 has 14 amino acids. Germline V gene sequence: CDR1 SNHLY, CDR2 FYNNEI. The CDR3 reads CASRTGTGNEKLFF. In nucleotides, the CDR3 is TGTGCCAGCAGGACCGGGACAGGGAATGAAAAACTGTTTTTT.

The genes are TRBV2 and TRBJ2-1, with 10 bases aligning to TRBD2. With 6 bases clipped from V and 7 bases from J, the junction kept 6 bases outside the gene matches. Looked up from germline, CDR1 is SNHLY and CDR2 is FYNNEI. This CDR3 is built from 14 residues. The CDR3 sequence is CASRDGLAENEQFF. The CDR3 coding sequence is TGTGCCAGCAGAGACGGACTAGCGGAGAATGAGCAGTTCTTC.

The genes are TRBV5-8 and TRBJ1-1; maybe TRBD1 (6 bases). This CDR3 region has 14 residues. Trimming left V 1 base short and J 5 bases short, with 12 bases between. Germline loops: CDR1 SGHTS, CDR2 YDEGEE. As DNA, the CDR3 is TGTGCCAGCAGCTTGTGGCAGGGGATAACTGAAGCTTTCTTT. Translation gives CASSLWQGITEAFF.

The V call is TRBV3-1 (or the pseudogene TRBV3-2), the J call TRBJ1-2, with 7 bases fitting TRBD1. Germline V gene lookup returns CDR1 LGHDT and CDR2 YNNKEL (reference sequence). With V trimmed by 5 bases and J by 1 base, 7 bases remained unmatched. CDR3 size: 15 residues. The CDR3 DNA sequence: TGTGCCAGCAGCTCTGGACAGGACGGTAACTATGGCTACACCTTC. Amino acid sequence: CASSSGQDGNYGYTF.

V usage is TRBV28 and J usage is TRBJ2-2, with D possibly matching TRBD2 (5 bases). In germline, CDR1 is MDHEN, CDR2 SYDVKM. This CDR3 has 16 residues. The V end lost 2 bases, the J end lost 2 bases, and 12 bases lay between the germline ends. This CDR3 reads CASSLGVGVNTGELFF. In DNA form, the CDR3 reads TGTGCCAGCAGTTTAGGGGTCGGGGTAAACACCGGGGAGCTGTTTTTT.

The chain joins TRBV6-5 to TRBJ2-7, with 8 bases matching TRBD1. Per the germline V gene, CDR1 is MNHEY and CDR2 is SVGAGI. This CDR3 contains 15 residues. V lost 7 bases to trimming and J lost 0 bases; unmatched junction nucleotides: 8. CDR3 sequence (DNA): TGTGCCAGCACCCTAACAGGGACAGGCTCCTACGAGCAGTACTTC. Translating gives CASTLTGTGSYEQYF.

The sample holds a few counts of this clone. The chain links TRBV10-3 to TRBJ2-3, with D possibly being TRBD2 (6 bases). Looked up from germline, CDR1 is ENHRY and CDR2 is SYGVKD. This CDR3 is built from 14 residues. The V gene lost 4 bases and the J gene lost 1 base, with 9 bases spanning the gap. This chain's CDR3 is CAISASARTDTQYF. The CDR3 DNA reads as TGTGCCATCAGTGCTAGCGCCCGCACAGATACGCAGTATTTT.

The chain has TRBV3-1 (or the pseudogene TRBV3-2) and TRBJ1-3, with D tentatively TRBD1 (5 bases). CDR1 is LGHDT and CDR2 is YNNKEL in the germline V gene (reference sequence). V shed 3 bases and J shed 1 base, with 7 bases lying between them. There are 14 residues in the CDR3. The CDR3 DNA follows: TGTGCCAGCAGCCAGACAGAGTCTGGAAACACCATATATTTT. Translation: CASSQTESGNTIYF.

The V call is TRBV5-1, the J call TRBJ2-3, with 10 bases aligning to TRBD2. V was clipped by 4 bases and J by 2 bases; unmatched bases: 7. The length of the CDR3 is 16 residues. CDR1 is SGHRS and CDR2 is YFSETQ in the germline V gene. The CDR3 DNA sequence: TGCGCCAGCAGCCTAGGACTAGCGGACCCCACAGATACGCAGTATTTT. As protein: CASSLGLADPTDTQYF.

The rearrangement uses TRBV9 and TRBJ2-7; possibly TRBD2 for D (6 bases). Deletions cut 0 bases from V and 0 bases from J, with 10 bases between. This CDR3 has 15 amino acids. Germline V gene data show CDR1 as SGDLS and CDR2 as YYNGEE. The CDR3 is CASSVEGTPSYEQYF. CDR3 nucleotides: TGTGCCAGCAGCGTAGAGGGGACTCCCTCCTACGAGCAGTACTTC.

The chain is built from TRBV7-2 and TRBJ2-3, with TRBD1 matching over 7 bases. V gave up 4 bases and J gave up 2 bases; unmatched junction bases: 6. CDR1 and CDR2 from the germline V gene are SGHTA and FQGNSA. The CDR3 consists of 15 residues. CDR3 region: CASSSTGLLTDTQYF. In DNA form, the CDR3 reads TGTGCCAGCAGCTCGACAGGGCTACTCACAGATACGCAGTATTTT.

The V gene is TRBV10-3, the J gene TRBJ2-1; maybe TRBD2 (7 bases). Trimming cost V 8 bases and J 3 bases, with 20 bases left between them. The CDR3 length is 16 residues. Germline CDR1 is ENHRY and CDR2 is SYGVKD. CDR3 coding DNA: TGTGCCATCGAAGTTAGGGGGGGAGGCCTCTACAATGAGCAGTTCTTC. Translated, it gives CAIEVRGGGLYNEQFF.

This chain uses TRBV28 with TRBJ1-2; D not certain. Trimming took off 10 bases at V and 5 bases at J, with 17 bases between the two ends. This CDR3 comprises 13 residues. The germline CDR1 and CDR2 sequences are MDHEN and SYDVKM. CDR3 sequence (DNA): TGTGCCACCAGCCAAGCGGAGACTTATGGCTACACCTTC. Protein sequence: CATSQAETYGYTF.

V and J are TRBV7-2 and TRBJ2-4, with 7 bases that match TRBD1. The germline V gene has CDR1 SGHTA and CDR2 FQGNSA. The V segment lost 5 bases and the J segment 5 bases; nucleotides outside the gene matches: 6. The length of the CDR3 is 14 residues. The CDR3 protein is CASSLDRAENIQYF. In DNA, the CDR3 is TGTGCCAGCAGCCTCGACAGGGCGGAAAACATTCAGTACTTC.

A single count supports this clone. The chain is built from TRBV4-1 and TRBJ2-3, with D possibly TRBD2 on 6 matching bases. CDR1 and CDR2 (germline): MGHRA, YSYEKL. The ends were cut back, 4 bases at V and 10 bases at J, with 15 bases in the middle. The CDR3 sequence is 13 residues long. For the CDR3, the DNA is TGCGCCAGCAGCCTTATTTCCGGGACTCCGCAGTATTTT. Protein sequence: CASSLISGTPQYF.